This T cell receptor beta chain appears in the sequencing data of a study of OX40 agonist ivuxolimab in advanced cancers. TCRdb keeps only in-frame clones here, not all; method: immunoSEQ multiplex PCR. The sample includes approximately 44,000 clones, roughly 86% seen only once; the top ten take under 0.5%. The CDR3 runs 11 residues. Germline V gives CDR1 MNHNS, CDR2 SASEGT. V was pared by 3 bases and J by 5 bases, with 4 bases between. The chain couples TRBV6-1 to TRBJ2-5; unclear D gene. This material consisted of CD4+ or CD8+ T cells sorted from blood, taken in a trial of the OX40 agonist ivuxolimab. The sequence came from an adult with an advanced solid tumor such as melanoma, head and neck, liver or kidney cancer. This CDR3 is CASSEGETQYF. CDR3 DNA: TGTGCCAGCAGTGAGGGGGAGACCCAGTACTTC.